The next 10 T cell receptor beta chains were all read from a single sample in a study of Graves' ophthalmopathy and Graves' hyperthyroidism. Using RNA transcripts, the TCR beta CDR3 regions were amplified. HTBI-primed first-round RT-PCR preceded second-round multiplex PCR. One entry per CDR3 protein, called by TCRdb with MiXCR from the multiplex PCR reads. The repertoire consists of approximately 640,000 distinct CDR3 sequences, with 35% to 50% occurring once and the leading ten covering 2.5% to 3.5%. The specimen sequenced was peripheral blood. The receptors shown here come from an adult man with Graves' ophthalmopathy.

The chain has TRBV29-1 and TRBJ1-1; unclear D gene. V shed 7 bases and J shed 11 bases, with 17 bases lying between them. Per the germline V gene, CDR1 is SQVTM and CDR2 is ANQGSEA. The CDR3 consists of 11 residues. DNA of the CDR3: TGCAGCGCCGCGGAGTCGGACCGGGCTTTCTTT. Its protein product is CSAAESDRAFF. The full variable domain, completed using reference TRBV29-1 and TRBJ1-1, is SAVISQKPSRDICQRGTSLTIQCQVDSQVTMMFWYRQQPGQSLTLIATANQGSEATYESGFVIDKFPISRPNLTFSTLTVSNMSPEDSSIYLCSAAESDRAFFGQGTRLTVV.

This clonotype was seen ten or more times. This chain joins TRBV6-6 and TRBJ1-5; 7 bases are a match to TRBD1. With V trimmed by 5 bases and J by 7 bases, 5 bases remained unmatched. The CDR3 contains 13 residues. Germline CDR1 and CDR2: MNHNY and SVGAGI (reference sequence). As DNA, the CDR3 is TGTGCCAGCAGTGAGGGGGGACAGCAGCCCCAGCATTTT. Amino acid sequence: CASSEGGQQPQHF.

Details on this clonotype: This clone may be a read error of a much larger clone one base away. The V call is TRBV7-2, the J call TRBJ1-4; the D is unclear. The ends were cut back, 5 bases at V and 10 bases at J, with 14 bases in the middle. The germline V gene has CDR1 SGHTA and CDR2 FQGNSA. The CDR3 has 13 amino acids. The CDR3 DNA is TGTGCCAGCAGCCCGGATCGGATGGGAAAACTGTTTTTT. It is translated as CASSPDRMGKLFF.

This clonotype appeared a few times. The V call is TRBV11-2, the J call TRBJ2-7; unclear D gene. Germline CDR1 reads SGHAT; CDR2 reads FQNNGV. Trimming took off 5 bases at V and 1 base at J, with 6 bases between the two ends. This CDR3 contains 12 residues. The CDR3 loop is CASSAESYEQYF. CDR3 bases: TGTGCCAGCAGCGCCGAGTCCTACGAGCAGTACTTC. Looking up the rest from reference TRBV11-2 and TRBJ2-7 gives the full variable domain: EAGVAQSPRYKIIEKRQSVAFWCNPISGHATLYWYQQILGQGPKLLIQFQNNGVVDDSQLPKDRFSAERLKGVDSTLKIQPAKLEDSAVYLCASSAESYEQYFGPGTRLTVT.

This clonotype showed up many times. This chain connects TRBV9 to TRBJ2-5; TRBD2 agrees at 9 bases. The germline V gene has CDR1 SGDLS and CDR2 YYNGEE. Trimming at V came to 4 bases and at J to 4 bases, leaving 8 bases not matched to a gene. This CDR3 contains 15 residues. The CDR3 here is CASSSSIAGVETQYF. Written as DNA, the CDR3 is TGTGCCAGCAGCTCATCAATAGCGGGAGTAGAGACCCAGTACTTC. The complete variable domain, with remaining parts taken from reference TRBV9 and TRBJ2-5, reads DSGVTQTPKHLITATGQRVTLRCSPRSGDLSVYWYQQSLDQGLQFLIQYYNGEERAKGNILERFSAQQFPDLHSELNLSSLELGDSALYFCASSSSIAGVETQYFGPGTRLLVL.

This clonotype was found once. The CDR3 here is CSSGQTYEQYF. CDR3 nucleotide sequence: TGCAGCTCGGGACAGACCTACGAGCAGTACTTC. The chain combines TRBV29-1 with TRBJ2-7, with 7 bases aligning to TRBD1. The junction had 3 bases not matched to a gene; V was cut back by 8 bases and J by 2 bases. The CDR3 runs 11 residues. Germline values: CDR1 SQVTM, CDR2 ANQGSEA.

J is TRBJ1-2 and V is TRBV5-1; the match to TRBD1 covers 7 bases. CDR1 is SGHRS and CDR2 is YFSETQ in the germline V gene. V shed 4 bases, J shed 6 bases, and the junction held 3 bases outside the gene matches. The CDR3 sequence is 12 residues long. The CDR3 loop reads CASSQQGNGYTF. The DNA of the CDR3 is TGCGCCAGCAGCCAACAGGGGAATGGCTACACCTTC.

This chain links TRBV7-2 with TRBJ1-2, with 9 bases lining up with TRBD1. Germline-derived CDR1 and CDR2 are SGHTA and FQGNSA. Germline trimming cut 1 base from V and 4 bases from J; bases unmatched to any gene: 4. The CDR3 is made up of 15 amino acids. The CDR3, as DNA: TGTGCCAGCAGCTTAGTTTCGGGACAGGGCTATGGCTACACCTTC. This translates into CASSLVSGQGYGYTF.

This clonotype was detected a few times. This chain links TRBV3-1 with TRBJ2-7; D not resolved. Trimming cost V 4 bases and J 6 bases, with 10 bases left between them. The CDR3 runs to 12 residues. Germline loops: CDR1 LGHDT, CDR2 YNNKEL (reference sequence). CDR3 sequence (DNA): TGTGCCAGCAGCCGAGGACCGGCCGAGCAGTACTTC. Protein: CASSRGPAEQYF.

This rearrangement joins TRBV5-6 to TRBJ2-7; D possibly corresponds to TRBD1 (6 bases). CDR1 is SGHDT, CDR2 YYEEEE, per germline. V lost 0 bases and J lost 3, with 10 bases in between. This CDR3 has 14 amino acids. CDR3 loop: CASSLGDTNYEQYF. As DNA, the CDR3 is TGTGCCAGCAGCTTGGGGGACACCAACTACGAGCAGTACTTC.